A selection of T cell receptor beta chains follows, all from one sample in a study of identical twins. TCRdb reanalysed the 5' RACE reads using MiXCR and keeps one entry per CDR3 protein. Altogether about 730,000 distinct CDR3 sequences are present, about 20% being singletons, with the ten largest covering around 4.5%. These data were also filed under a second study, of T cells expressing NK-cell markers.

Sequencing was carried out using PBMCs. Source of these receptors: a woman between 18 and 29 years old in good health. Both conserved end residues are part of each CDR3. The order of the fields is CDR3 DNA, CDR3 protein, J gene, V gene, D gene, clone size. A D gene is named only where the DNA matches it firmly. Size is stated for part of the rows, as once, few or many counts, or as a class when the clone is expanded.

CDR3nt: TGTGCCAGCAGTTGGGACAGGATAAACACTGAAGCTTTCTTT
CDR3aa: CASSWDRINTEAFF
j_gene: TRBJ1-1
v_gene: TRBV2
d_gene: TRBD1
abundance: few

CDR3nt: TGTGCCTGGAGTCGACTGGGAGCGGGGTCCTACGAGCAGTACTTC
CDR3aa: CAWSRLGAGSYEQYF
j_gene: TRBJ2-7
v_gene: TRBV30
d_gene: TRBD2
abundance: NA

CDR3nt: TGTGCCATCAGTGAGTCGAGGACAGGGTCAGATACGCAGTATTTT
CDR3aa: CAISESRTGSDTQYF
j_gene: TRBJ2-3
v_gene: TRBV10-3
d_gene: TRBD1
abundance: NA

CDR3nt: TGTGCCAGCAGCGGTTGGTACCAAGAGACCCAGTACTTC
CDR3aa: CASSGWYQETQYF
j_gene: TRBJ2-5
v_gene: TRBV25-1
d_gene: NA
abundance: NA

CDR3nt: TGTGCCAGCAGTACCTCAATGGATGGTTACACCTTC
CDR3aa: CASSTSMDGYTF
j_gene: TRBJ1-2
v_gene: TRBV12-3/TRBV12-4
d_gene: NA
abundance: NA

CDR3nt: TGCAGTGCAGATCGGTTACAGGGCCGCCAGCCCCAGCATTTT
CDR3aa: CSADRLQGRQPQHF
j_gene: TRBJ1-5
v_gene: TRBV20-1
d_gene: NA
abundance: few

CDR3nt: TGTGCCAGCAGTGATAGTCTGCGAAATACGCAGTATTTT
CDR3aa: CASSDSLRNTQYF
j_gene: TRBJ2-3
v_gene: TRBV2
d_gene: NA
abundance: few

CDR3nt: TGCAGTGCGTCACGGCAGGGTTTGCAGTATTTT
CDR3aa: CSASRQGLQYF
j_gene: TRBJ2-3
v_gene: TRBV20-1
d_gene: NA
abundance: NA

CDR3nt: TGTGCCAGCAGCTTGGCTAGGCGACAGGGGCCGCATCCGGGCACAGATACGCAGTATTTT
CDR3aa: CASSLARRQGPHPGTDTQYF
j_gene: TRBJ2-3
v_gene: TRBV7-9
d_gene: TRBD1
abundance: few

CDR3nt: TGTGCCACCAGTCCCGGGACAGCCTACAATGAGCAGTTCTTC
CDR3aa: CATSPGTAYNEQFF
j_gene: TRBJ2-1
v_gene: TRBV24-1
d_gene: TRBD1
abundance: many

CDR3nt: TGTGCCAGCAGTATTATCTCAGAGACCCAGTACTTC
CDR3aa: CASSIISETQYF
j_gene: TRBJ2-5
v_gene: TRBV7-9
d_gene: NA
abundance: few

CDR3nt: TGTGCCAGCAGCCGTCTAGCGGGAGAGTACGAGCAGTACTTC
CDR3aa: CASSRLAGEYEQYF
j_gene: TRBJ2-7
v_gene: TRBV3-1
d_gene: TRBD2
abundance: many

CDR3nt: TGTGCCAGCAGTTTTTATGAGGACAGAAAGTACACTGAAGCTTTCTTT
CDR3aa: CASSFYEDRKYTEAFF
j_gene: TRBJ1-1
v_gene: TRBV12-3/TRBV12-4
d_gene: NA
abundance: few

CDR3nt: TGCGCCAGCAGCTTGGCAGGGACTAGCGGTCACGGGAGGATCCCCGAGCAGTACTTC
CDR3aa: CASSLAGTSGHGRIPEQYF
j_gene: TRBJ2-7
v_gene: TRBV5-1
d_gene: TRBD2
abundance: NA

CDR3nt: TGCGCCAGCAGCCAACTTTTCGGCGGGAGCTACAATGAGCAGTTCTTC
CDR3aa: CASSQLFGGSYNEQFF
j_gene: TRBJ2-1
v_gene: TRBV4-3
d_gene: TRBD2
abundance: NA

CDR3nt: TGTGCCTGGGGGGACGGGGAGCTGTTTTTT
CDR3aa: CAWGDGELFF
j_gene: TRBJ2-2
v_gene: TRBV30
d_gene: NA
abundance: few

CDR3nt: TGTGCCAGCAGCTCCGGCCCTGTACTGGGCACCGGGGAGCTGTTTTTT
CDR3aa: CASSSGPVLGTGELFF
j_gene: TRBJ2-2
v_gene: TRBV7-9
d_gene: NA
abundance: many

CDR3nt: TGTGCCAGTAGTTCGGGGATTAGAGCTTTCTTT
CDR3aa: CASSSGIRAFF
j_gene: TRBJ1-1
v_gene: TRBV19
d_gene: NA
abundance: NA

CDR3nt: TGCAGCGTTGTAAGGGGGGGCCGGGAGACCCAGTACTTC
CDR3aa: CSVVRGGRETQYF
j_gene: TRBJ2-5
v_gene: TRBV29-1
d_gene: NA
abundance: few

CDR3nt: TGCAGCACCGAGGGGGGGGCCCGCACAGATACGCAGTATTTT
CDR3aa: CSTEGGARTDTQYF
j_gene: TRBJ2-3
v_gene: TRBV29-1
d_gene: NA
abundance: many

CDR3nt: TGCGCCAGCAGCCAAGTCTGGATCGGGAAGGAGACCCAGTACTTC
CDR3aa: CASSQVWIGKETQYF
j_gene: TRBJ2-5
v_gene: TRBV4-3
d_gene: NA
abundance: NA

CDR3nt: TGCAGTGCTCAGAGCGGTGGGGAGGGAAACATTCAGTACTTC
CDR3aa: CSAQSGGEGNIQYF
j_gene: TRBJ2-4
v_gene: TRBV20-1
d_gene: TRBD2
abundance: NA

CDR3nt: TGTGCCAGCAGCGGAATGACAGGGCTCTATGGCTACACCTTC
CDR3aa: CASSGMTGLYGYTF
j_gene: TRBJ1-2
v_gene: TRBV7-9
d_gene: TRBD1
abundance: few

CDR3nt: TGTGCCAGCAGTTCTCGGGACAGGGGGAAACTGTTTTTT
CDR3aa: CASSSRDRGKLFF
j_gene: TRBJ1-4
v_gene: TRBV27
d_gene: TRBD1
abundance: NA